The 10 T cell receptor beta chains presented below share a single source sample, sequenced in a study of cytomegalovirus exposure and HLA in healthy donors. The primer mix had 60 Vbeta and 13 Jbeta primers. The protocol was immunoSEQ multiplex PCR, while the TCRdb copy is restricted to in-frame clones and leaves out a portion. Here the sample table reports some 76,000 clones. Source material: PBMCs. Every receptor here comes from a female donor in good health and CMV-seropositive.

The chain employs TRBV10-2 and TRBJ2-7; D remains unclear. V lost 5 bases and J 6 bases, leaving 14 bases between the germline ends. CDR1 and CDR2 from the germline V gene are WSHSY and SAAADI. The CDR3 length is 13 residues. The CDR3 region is CASSSGPAGEQYF. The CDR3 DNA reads TGCGCCAGCAGTAGTGGGCCCGCCGGCGAGCAGTACTTC.

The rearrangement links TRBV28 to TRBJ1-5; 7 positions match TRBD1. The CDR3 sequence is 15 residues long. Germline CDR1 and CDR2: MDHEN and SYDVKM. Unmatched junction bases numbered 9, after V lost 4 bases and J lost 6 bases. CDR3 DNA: TGTGCCAGCAGTTCCGCACAGGGGAACGGTCAGCCCCAGCATTTT. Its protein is CASSSAQGNGQPQHF.

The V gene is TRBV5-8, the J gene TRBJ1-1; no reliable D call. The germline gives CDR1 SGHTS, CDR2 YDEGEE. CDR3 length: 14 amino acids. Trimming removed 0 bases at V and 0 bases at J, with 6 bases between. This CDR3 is CASSLAPVNTEAFF. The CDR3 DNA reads TGTGCCAGCAGCTTGGCACCGGTGAACACTGAAGCTTTCTTT.

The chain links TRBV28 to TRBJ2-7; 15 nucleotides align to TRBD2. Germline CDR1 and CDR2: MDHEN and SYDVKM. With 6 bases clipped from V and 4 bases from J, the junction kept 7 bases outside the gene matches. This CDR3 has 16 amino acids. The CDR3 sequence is CASSLGLAGGRYEQYF. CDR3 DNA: TGTGCCAGCAGCCTGGGACTAGCGGGGGGTCGATACGAGCAGTACTTC.

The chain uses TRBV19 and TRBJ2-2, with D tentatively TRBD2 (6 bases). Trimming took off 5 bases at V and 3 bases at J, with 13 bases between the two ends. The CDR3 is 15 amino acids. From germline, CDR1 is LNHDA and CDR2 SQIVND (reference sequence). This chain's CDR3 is CASSVAGTDTGELFF. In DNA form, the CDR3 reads TGTGCCAGTAGTGTTGCGGGGACGGACACCGGGGAGCTGTTTTTT.

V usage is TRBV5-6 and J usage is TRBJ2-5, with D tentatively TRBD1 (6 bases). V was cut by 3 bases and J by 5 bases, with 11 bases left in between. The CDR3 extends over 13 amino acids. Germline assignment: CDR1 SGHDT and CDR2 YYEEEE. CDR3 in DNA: TGTGCCAGCAGCTCCTGGACAGTTGAGACCCAGTACTTC. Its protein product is CASSSWTVETQYF.

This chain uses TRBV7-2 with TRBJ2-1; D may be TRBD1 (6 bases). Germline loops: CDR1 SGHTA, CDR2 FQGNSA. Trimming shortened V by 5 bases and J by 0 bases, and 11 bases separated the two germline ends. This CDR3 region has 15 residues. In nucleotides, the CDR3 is TGTGCCAGCAGCCCCAACAGGGACTCCTACAATGAGCAGTTCTTC. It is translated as CASSPNRDSYNEQFF. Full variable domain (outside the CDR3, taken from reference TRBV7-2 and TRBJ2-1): GAGVSQSPSNKVTEKGKDVELRCDPISGHTALYWYRQSLGQGLEFLIYFQGNSAPDKSGLPSDRFSAERTGGSVSTLTIQRTQQEDSAVYLCASSPNRDSYNEQFFGPGTRLTVL.

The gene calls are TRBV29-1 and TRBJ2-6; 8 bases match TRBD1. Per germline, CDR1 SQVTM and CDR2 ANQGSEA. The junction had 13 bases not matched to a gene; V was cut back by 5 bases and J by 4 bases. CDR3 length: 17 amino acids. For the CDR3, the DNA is TGCAGCGTTATAAGTCGGCAGGGGGCGAAAGGGGCCAACGTCCTGACTTTC. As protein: CSVISRQGAKGANVLTF.

The CDR3 spells CASDTGSSNTEAFF. In nucleotides, the CDR3 is TGCGCCAGCGACACAGGTAGTTCGAACACTGAAGCTTTCTTT. The gene calls are TRBV5-1 and TRBJ1-1; weak D call: TRBD1 (5 bases). Germline CDR1 SGHRS, CDR2 YFSETQ. The CDR3 totals 14 residues. V dropped 7 bases and J dropped 1 base, with 14 bases sitting between them.

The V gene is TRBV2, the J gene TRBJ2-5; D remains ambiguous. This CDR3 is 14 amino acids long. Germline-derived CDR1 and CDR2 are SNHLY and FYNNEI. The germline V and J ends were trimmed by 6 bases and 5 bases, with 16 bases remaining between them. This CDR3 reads CASSVRSSLETQYF. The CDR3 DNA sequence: TGTGCCAGCAGCGTCCGAAGTAGCTTGGAGACCCAGTACTTC. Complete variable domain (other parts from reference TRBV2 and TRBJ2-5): EPEVTQTPSHQVTQMGQEVILRCVPISNHLYFYWYRQILGQKVEFLVSFYNNEISEKSEIFDDQFSVERPDGSNFTLKIRSTKLEDSAMYFCASSVRSSLETQYFGPGTRLLVL.